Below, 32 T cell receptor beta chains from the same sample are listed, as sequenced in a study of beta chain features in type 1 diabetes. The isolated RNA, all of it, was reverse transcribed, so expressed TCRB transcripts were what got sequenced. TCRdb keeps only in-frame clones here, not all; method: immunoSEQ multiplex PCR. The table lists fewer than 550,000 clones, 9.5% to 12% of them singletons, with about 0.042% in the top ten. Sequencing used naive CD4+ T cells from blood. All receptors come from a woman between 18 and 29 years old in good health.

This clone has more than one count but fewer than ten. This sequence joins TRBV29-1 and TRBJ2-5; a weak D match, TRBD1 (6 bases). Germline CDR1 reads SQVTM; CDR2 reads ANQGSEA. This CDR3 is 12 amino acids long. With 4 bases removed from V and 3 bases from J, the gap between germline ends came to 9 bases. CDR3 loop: CSVGGPEETQYF. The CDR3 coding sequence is TGCAGCGTTGGGGGGCCGGAAGAGACCCAGTACTTC.

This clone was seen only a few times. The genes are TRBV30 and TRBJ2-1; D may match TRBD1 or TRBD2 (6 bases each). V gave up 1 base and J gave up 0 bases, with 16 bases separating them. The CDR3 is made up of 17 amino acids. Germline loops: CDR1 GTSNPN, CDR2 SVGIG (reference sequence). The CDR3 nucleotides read TGTGCCTGGAGTGCGACGAGGGGGGTCGGCTCCTACAATGAGCAGTTCTTC. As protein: CAWSATRGVGSYNEQFF.

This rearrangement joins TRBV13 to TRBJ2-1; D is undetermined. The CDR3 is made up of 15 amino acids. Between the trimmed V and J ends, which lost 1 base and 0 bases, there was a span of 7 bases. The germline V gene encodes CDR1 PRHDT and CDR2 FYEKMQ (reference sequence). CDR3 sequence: CASSLAEFSYNEQFF. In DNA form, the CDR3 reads TGTGCCAGCAGCTTAGCGGAATTCTCCTACAATGAGCAGTTCTTC.

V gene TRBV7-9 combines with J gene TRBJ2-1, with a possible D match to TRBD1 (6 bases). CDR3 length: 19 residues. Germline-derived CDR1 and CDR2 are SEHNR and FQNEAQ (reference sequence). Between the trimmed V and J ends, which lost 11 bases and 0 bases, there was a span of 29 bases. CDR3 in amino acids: CAHRYRDTRLGGSYNEQFF. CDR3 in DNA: TGTGCCCACAGGTACCGGGACACCAGACTTGGTGGCTCCTACAATGAGCAGTTCTTC.

The CDR3 DNA sequence: TGTGCCAGCAGCCGGCAGCTCTCTAGCACAGATACGCAGTATTTT. Its protein product is CASSRQLSSTDTQYF. The chain couples TRBV14 to TRBJ2-3; D gene ambiguous. Germline-derived CDR1 and CDR2 are SGHDN and FVKESK. V was pared by 4 bases and J by 0 bases, with 11 bases between. This CDR3 is 15 amino acids long. Full variable domain (outside the CDR3, taken from reference TRBV14 and TRBJ2-3): EAGVTQFPSHSVIEKGQTVTLRCDPISGHDNLYWYRRVMGKEIKFLLHFVKESKQDESGMPNNRFLAERTGGTYSTLKVQPAELEDSGVYFCASSRQLSSTDTQYFGPGTRLTVL.

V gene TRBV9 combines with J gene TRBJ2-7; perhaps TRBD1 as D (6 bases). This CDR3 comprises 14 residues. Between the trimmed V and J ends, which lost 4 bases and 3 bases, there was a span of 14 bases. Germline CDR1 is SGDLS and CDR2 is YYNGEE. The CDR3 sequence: CASSLQGYGYEQYF. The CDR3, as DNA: TGTGCCAGCAGCTTACAGGGTTATGGCTACGAGCAGTACTTC.

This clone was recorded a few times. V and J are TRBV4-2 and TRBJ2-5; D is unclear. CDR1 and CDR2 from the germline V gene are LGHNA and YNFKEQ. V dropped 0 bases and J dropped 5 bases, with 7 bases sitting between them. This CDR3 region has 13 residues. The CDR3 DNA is TGTGCCAGCAGCCAAGATGCACTGGAGACCCAGTACTTC. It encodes CASSQDALETQYF.

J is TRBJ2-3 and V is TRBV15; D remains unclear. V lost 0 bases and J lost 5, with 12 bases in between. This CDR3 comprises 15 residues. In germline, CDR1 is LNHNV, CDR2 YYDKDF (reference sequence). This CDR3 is CATSRDTSLGDTQYF. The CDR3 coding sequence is TGTGCCACCAGCAGAGATACGTCGCTAGGAGATACGCAGTATTTT.

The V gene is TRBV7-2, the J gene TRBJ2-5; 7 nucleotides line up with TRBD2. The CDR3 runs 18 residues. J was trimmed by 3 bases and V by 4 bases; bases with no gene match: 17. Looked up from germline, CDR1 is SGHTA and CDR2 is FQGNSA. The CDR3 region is CASSSRRGDPARKETQYF. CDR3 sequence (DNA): TGTGCCAGCAGCTCCCGTCGGGGGGATCCCGCCCGTAAAGAGACCCAGTACTTC.

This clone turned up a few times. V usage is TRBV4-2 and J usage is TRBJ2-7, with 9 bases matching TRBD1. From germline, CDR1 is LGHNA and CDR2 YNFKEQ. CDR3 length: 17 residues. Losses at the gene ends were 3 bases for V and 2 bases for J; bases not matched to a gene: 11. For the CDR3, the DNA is TGTGCCAGCAGCCACCAACCCCCGGGACAGGGAGCCTACGAGCAGTACTTC. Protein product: CASSHQPPGQGAYEQYF.

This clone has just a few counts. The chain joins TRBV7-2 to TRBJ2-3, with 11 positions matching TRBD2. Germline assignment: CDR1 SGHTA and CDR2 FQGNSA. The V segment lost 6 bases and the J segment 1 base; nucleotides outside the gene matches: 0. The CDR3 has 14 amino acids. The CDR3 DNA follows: TGTGCCAGCAGACTAGCGGGGGGCACAGATACGCAGTATTTT. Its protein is CASRLAGGTDTQYF.

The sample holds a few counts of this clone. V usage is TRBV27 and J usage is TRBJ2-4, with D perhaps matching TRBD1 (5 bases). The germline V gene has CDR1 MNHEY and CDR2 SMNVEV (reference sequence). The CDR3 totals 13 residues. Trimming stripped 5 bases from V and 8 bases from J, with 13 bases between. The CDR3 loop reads CASSKGPGYIQYF. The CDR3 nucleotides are TGTGCCAGCAGTAAGGGGCCGGGCTACATTCAGTACTTC.

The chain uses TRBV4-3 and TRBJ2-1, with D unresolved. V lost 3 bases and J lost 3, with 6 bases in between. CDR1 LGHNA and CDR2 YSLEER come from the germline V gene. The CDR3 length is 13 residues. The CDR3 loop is CASSQGGYNEQFF. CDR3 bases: TGCGCCAGCAGCCAGGGCGGCTACAATGAGCAGTTCTTC.

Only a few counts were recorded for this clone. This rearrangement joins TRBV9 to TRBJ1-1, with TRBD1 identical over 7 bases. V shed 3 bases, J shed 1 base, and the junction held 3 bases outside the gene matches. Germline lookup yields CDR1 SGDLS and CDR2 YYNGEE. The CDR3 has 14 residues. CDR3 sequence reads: CASSAGTANTEAFF. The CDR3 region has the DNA TGTGCCAGCAGCGCCGGGACAGCGAACACTGAAGCTTTCTTT.

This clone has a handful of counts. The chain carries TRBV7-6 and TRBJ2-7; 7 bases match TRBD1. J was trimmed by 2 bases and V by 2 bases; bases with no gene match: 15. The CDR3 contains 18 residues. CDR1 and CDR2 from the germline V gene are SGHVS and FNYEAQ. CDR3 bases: TGTGCCAGCAGCTTACATGTCGGGACAGCTTGGGAGACCTACGAGCAGTACTTC. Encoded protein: CASSLHVGTAWETYEQYF.

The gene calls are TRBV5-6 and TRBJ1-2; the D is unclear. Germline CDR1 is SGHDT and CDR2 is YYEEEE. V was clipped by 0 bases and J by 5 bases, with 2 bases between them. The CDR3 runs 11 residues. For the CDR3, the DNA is TGTGCCAGCAGCTTGGATTATGGCTACACCTTC. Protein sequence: CASSLDYGYTF.

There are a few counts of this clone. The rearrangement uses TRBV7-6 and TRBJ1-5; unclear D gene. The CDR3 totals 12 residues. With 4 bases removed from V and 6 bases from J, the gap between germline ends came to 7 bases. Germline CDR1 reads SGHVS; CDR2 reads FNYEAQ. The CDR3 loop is CASSSRGQPQHF. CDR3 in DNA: TGTGCCAGCAGCTCCCGAGGTCAGCCCCAGCATTTT.

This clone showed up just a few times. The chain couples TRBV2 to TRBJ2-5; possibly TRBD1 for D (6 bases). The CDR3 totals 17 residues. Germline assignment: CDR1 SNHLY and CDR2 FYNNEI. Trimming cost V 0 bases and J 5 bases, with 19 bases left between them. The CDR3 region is CASSEASVSGAGETQYF. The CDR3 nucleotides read TGTGCCAGCAGTGAAGCATCCGTTTCAGGGGCCGGGGAGACCCAGTACTTC.

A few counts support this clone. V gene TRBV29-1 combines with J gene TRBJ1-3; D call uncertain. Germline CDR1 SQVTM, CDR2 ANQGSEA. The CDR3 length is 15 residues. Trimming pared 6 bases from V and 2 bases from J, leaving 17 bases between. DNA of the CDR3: TGCAGCGTCGGGAGGAACAGAGACCCTGGAAACACCATATATTTT. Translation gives CSVGRNRDPGNTIYF.

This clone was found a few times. The CDR3 reads CASSLDYREETQYF. The DNA for the CDR3 is TGTGCCAGCAGCTTAGATTACAGGGAAGAGACCCAGTACTTC. This chain uses TRBV11-3 with TRBJ2-5; D possibly corresponds to TRBD1 (6 bases). The CDR3 loop spans 14 amino acids. V was cut by 0 bases and J by 3 bases, with 8 bases left in between. Germline CDR1 and CDR2: SGHNT and YENEEA.

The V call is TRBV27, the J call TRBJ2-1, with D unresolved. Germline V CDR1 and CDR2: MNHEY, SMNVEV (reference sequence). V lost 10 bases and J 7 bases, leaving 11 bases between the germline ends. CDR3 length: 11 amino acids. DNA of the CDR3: TGTGCCACTCTGGACGGGAATGAGCAGTTCTTC. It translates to CATLDGNEQFF.

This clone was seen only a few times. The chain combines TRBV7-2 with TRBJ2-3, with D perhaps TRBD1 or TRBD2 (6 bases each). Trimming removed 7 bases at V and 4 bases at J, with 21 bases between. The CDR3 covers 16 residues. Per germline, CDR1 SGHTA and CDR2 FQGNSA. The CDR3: CASNLRGASAPDTQYF. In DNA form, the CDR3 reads TGTGCCAGCAACCTGAGGGGGGCGAGCGCCCCAGATACGCAGTATTTT.

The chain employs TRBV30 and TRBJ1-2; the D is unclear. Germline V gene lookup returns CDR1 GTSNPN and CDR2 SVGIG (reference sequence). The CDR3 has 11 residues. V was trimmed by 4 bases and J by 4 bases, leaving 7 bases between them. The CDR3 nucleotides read TGTGCCTGGACAGGTTTCTATGGCTACACCTTC. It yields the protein CAWTGFYGYTF. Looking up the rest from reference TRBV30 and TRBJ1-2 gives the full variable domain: SQTIHQWPATLVQPVGSPLSLECTVEGTSNPNLYWYRQAAGRGLQLLFYSVGIGQISSEVPQNLSASRPQDRQFILSSKKLLLSDSGFYLCAWTGFYGYTFGSGTRLTVV.

As DNA, the CDR3 is TGTGCCAGCAGCACTCCGGGGCCCCAAGAGACCCAGTACTTC. Protein product: CASSTPGPQETQYF. The chain joins TRBV9 to TRBJ2-5, with D perhaps assigned TRBD1 or TRBD2 (5 bases each). Germline V lookup: CDR1 SGDLS, CDR2 YYNGEE. This CDR3 region has 14 residues. The germline V and J ends were trimmed by 4 bases and 1 base, with 11 bases remaining between them.

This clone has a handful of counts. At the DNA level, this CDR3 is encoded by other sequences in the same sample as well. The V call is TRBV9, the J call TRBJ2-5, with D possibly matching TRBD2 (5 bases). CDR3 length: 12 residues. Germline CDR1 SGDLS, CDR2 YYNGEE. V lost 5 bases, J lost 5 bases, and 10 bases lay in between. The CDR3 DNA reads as TGTGCCAGCAGTGGAGGCCAGGAGACCCAGTACTTC. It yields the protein CASSGGQETQYF. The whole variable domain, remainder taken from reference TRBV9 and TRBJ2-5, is DSGVTQTPKHLITATGQRVTLRCSPRSGDLSVYWYQQSLDQGLQFLIQYYNGEERAKGNILERFSAQQFPDLHSELNLSSLELGDSALYFCASSGGQETQYFGPGTRLLVL.

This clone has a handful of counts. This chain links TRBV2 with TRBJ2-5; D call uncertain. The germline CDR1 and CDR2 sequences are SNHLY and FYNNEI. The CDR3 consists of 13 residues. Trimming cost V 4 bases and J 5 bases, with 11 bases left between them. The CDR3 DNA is TGTGCCAGCAGTGGGGAAGGACCGGAGACCCAGTACTTC. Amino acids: CASSGEGPETQYF.

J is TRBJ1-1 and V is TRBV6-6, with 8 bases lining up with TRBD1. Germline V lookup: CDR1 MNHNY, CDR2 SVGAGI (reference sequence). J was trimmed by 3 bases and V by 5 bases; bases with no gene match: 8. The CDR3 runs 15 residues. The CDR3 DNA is TGTGCCAGCAGTACCCGGACAGGGTCGGACACTGAAGCTTTCTTT. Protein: CASSTRTGSDTEAFF.

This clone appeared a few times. Here the CDR3 DNA reads TGTGCCAGCAGCCCCGGACCCAATCAAGAGACCCAGTACTTC. Protein product: CASSPGPNQETQYF. The genes are TRBV7-2 and TRBJ2-5, with D unresolved. The germline V gene has CDR1 SGHTA and CDR2 FQGNSA. V gave up 5 bases and J gave up 2 bases, with 12 bases separating them. The CDR3 loop spans 14 amino acids.

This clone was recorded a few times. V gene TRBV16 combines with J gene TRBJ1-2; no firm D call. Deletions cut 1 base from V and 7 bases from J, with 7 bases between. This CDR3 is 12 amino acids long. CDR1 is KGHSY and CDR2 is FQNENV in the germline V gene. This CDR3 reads CASSQLGGGYTF. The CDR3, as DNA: TGTGCCAGCAGCCAATTGGGAGGTGGCTACACCTTC.

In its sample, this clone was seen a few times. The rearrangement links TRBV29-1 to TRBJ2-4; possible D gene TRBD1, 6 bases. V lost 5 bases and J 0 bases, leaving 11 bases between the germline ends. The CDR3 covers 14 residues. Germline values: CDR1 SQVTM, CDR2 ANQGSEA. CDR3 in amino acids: CSVTGLLAKNIQYF. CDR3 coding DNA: TGCAGCGTTACAGGGCTTTTAGCCAAAAACATTCAGTACTTC.

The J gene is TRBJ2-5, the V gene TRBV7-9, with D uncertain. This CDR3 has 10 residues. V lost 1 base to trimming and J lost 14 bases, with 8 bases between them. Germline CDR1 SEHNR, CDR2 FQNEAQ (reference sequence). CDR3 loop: CASSLVRIYF. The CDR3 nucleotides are TGTGCCAGCAGCTTAGTCCGAATATACTTC.

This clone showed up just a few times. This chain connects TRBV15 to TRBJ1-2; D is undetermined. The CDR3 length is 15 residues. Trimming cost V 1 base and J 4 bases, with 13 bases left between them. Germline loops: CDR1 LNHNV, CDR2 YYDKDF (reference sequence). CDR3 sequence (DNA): TGTGCCACCAGCAGAGGTAGCCAGCGACCCTATGGCTACACCTTC. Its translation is CATSRGSQRPYGYTF.